The 2 T cell receptor beta chains below all came from one sample that was sequenced in a study of T-cell memory formation after mild COVID-19. MiXCR, run by TCRdb on the 5' RACE reads, gives a single entry per CDR3 protein. The sample shows approximately 250,000 distinct CDR3 sequences, 15% to 20% of them seen only once. Sequenced: PBMCs or a T cell subset sorted from them (not recorded which). These receptors were obtained from a young man who had mild COVID-19 (a few samples of this study predate the infection). Cell type and time point are not known.

This clonotype showed up just a few times. The chain has TRBV15 and TRBJ2-1, with D possibly being TRBD2 (7 bases). V was pared by 5 bases and J by 8 bases, with 19 bases between. CDR1 is LNHNV and CDR2 is YYDKDF in the germline V gene (reference sequence). The CDR3 totals 15 residues. The CDR3 reads CATSLRGGLQYEQFF. CDR3 nucleotide sequence: TGTGCCACCAGCCTGCGCGGGGGCCTTCAATATGAGCAGTTCTTC. Using reference TRBV15 and TRBJ2-1 for the parts outside the CDR3, the full variable domain is DAMVIQNPRYQVTQFGKPVTLSCSQTLNHNVMYWYQQKSSQAPKLLFHYYDKDFNNEADTPDNFQSRRPNTSFCFLDIRSPGLGDTAMYLCATSLRGGLQYEQFFGPGTRLTVL.

The chain couples TRBV12-3 or TRBV12-4 to TRBJ1-1, with 7 positions matching TRBD1. Trimming removed 6 bases from V and 6 bases from J; junction bases left unmatched: 7. This CDR3 is 13 amino acids long. The chain's CDR3 is CASSPGGRSEAFF. In DNA, the CDR3 is TGTGCCAGCAGCCCAGGGGGTCGGTCTGAAGCTTTCTTT.